The 2 T cell receptor beta chains reported below all come from one sample, sequenced in a study of CD8+ T cells in alopecia areata. Reverse transcribed after extraction, RNA yielded cDNA as the sequencing template. The method was immunoSEQ multiplex PCR; TCRdb's version includes in-frame clones alone and lacks a portion of them. The profile shows over 150,000 clones, 56% of them singletons. The sample was CD8+ T cells sorted from blood. These receptors came from a human donor in good health.

The J gene is TRBJ1-1, the V gene TRBV5-6; D unclear. CDR1 and CDR2 from the germline V gene are SGHDT and YYEEEE. This CDR3 is 14 amino acids long. The ends were cut back, 0 bases at V and 2 bases at J, with 8 bases in the middle. CDR3 in DNA: TGTGCCAGCAGCTTGGACCGATCTAACACTGAAGCTTTCTTT. Translation: CASSLDRSNTEAFF.

The V call is TRBV2, the J call TRBJ2-5, with a possible D match to TRBD1 (5 bases). Germline-derived CDR1 and CDR2 are SNHLY and FYNNEI. The CDR3 spans 12 residues. The ends were cut back, 4 bases at V and 5 bases at J, with 8 bases in the middle. The CDR3 DNA follows: TGTGCCAGCAGTGGGACACGGGAGACCCAGTACTTC. Its translation is CASSGTRETQYF.